A single sample is the source of the 5 T cell receptor beta chains below, sequenced in a study of blood T cell repertoires in COVID-19. Here immunoSEQ multiplex PCR was the method, and the copy in TCRdb shows in-frame clones only, minus some. The sample lists some 200,000 clones, 65% to 90% occurring once. Input material: peripheral blood. These receptors all come from a man older than 75 with acute or convalescent COVID-19.

The J gene is TRBJ2-1, the V gene TRBV4-1, with 7 bases lining up with TRBD2. Germline CDR1 is MGHRA and CDR2 is YSYEKL. This CDR3 is 17 amino acids long. V lost 1 base to trimming and J lost 4 bases; unmatched junction nucleotides: 10. The CDR3 bases are TGCGCCAGCAGCCAAGTCTCCGCCGGGACTATGTACAATGAGCAGTTCTTC. The encoded protein is CASSQVSAGTMYNEQFF.

This chain joins TRBV10-3 and TRBJ2-7, with D possibly matching TRBD1 (6 bases). Germline-derived CDR1 and CDR2 are ENHRY and SYGVKD. This CDR3 is built from 14 residues. The ends were cut back, 4 bases at V and 4 bases at J, with 14 bases in the middle. The CDR3 spells CAISAGTSIYEQYF. The CDR3 DNA reads as TGTGCCATCAGTGCCGGGACAAGTATTTACGAGCAGTACTTC.

The gene calls are TRBV11-3 and TRBJ2-6, with D possibly TRBD2 on 5 matching bases. This CDR3 spans 16 amino acids. V was trimmed by 5 bases and J by 3 bases, leaving 14 bases between them. Germline CDR1 and CDR2: SGHNT and YENEEA. The CDR3 sequence: CASSGGKTGGANVLTF. The CDR3 coding sequence is TGTGCCAGCAGCGGAGGCAAAACTGGTGGGGCCAACGTCCTGACTTTC.

The chain links TRBV2 to TRBJ2-2, with 8 positions matching TRBD1. J was trimmed by 2 bases and V by 7 bases; bases with no gene match: 6. This CDR3 is 15 amino acids long. Per the germline V gene, CDR1 is SNHLY and CDR2 is FYNNEI. The CDR3 DNA is TGTGCCAGCAATACAGGGGGAATTAACACCGGGGAGCTGTTTTTT. The encoded protein is CASNTGGINTGELFF.

Written as DNA, the CDR3 is TGTGCCAGCAGCCAAGATGTAATCACCGGGGAGCTGTTTTTT. Translation: CASSQDVITGELFF. The chain combines TRBV3-1 (or the pseudogene TRBV3-2) with TRBJ2-2; D uncertain. V was pared by 0 bases and J by 4 bases, with 6 bases between. Germline V CDR1 and CDR2: LGHDT, YNNKEL (reference sequence). The CDR3 runs to 14 residues.